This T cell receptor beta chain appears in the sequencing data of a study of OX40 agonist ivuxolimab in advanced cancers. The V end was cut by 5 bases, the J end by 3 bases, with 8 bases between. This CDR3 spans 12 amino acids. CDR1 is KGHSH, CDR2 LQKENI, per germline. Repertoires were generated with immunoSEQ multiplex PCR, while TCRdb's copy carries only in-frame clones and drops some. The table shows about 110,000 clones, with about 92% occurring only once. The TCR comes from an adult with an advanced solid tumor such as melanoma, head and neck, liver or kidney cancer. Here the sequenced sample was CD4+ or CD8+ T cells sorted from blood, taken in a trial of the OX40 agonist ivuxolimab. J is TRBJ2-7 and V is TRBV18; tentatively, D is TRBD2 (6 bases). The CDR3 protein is CASSSGLYEQYF. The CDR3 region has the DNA TGTGCCAGCTCATCGGGACTCTACGAGCAGTACTTC.